The entry that follows covers one T cell receptor (beta chain) sequence. The data derive from a study of blood T cell repertoires in COVID-19. In Seattle, patients joined the study during active infection and were tracked longitudinally. The CDR3 consists of 14 residues. V lost 1 base to trimming and J lost 9 bases, with 10 bases between them. Per the germline V gene, CDR1 is SEHNR and CDR2 is FQNEAQ (reference sequence). Measured with immunoSEQ multiplex PCR; TCRdb has only the in-frame clones, and not every one. The sample consists of around 280,000 clones, about nine tenths of them appearing once. This chain uses TRBV7-9 with TRBJ1-6; D unresolved. The sequencing input was peripheral blood. The sequence was collected from a woman under 40 with COVID-19, enrolled during active disease. CDR3 residues: CASSLERGGSPLHF. The DNA of the CDR3 is TGTGCCAGCAGCTTAGAACGTGGAGGTTCACCCCTCCACTTT.